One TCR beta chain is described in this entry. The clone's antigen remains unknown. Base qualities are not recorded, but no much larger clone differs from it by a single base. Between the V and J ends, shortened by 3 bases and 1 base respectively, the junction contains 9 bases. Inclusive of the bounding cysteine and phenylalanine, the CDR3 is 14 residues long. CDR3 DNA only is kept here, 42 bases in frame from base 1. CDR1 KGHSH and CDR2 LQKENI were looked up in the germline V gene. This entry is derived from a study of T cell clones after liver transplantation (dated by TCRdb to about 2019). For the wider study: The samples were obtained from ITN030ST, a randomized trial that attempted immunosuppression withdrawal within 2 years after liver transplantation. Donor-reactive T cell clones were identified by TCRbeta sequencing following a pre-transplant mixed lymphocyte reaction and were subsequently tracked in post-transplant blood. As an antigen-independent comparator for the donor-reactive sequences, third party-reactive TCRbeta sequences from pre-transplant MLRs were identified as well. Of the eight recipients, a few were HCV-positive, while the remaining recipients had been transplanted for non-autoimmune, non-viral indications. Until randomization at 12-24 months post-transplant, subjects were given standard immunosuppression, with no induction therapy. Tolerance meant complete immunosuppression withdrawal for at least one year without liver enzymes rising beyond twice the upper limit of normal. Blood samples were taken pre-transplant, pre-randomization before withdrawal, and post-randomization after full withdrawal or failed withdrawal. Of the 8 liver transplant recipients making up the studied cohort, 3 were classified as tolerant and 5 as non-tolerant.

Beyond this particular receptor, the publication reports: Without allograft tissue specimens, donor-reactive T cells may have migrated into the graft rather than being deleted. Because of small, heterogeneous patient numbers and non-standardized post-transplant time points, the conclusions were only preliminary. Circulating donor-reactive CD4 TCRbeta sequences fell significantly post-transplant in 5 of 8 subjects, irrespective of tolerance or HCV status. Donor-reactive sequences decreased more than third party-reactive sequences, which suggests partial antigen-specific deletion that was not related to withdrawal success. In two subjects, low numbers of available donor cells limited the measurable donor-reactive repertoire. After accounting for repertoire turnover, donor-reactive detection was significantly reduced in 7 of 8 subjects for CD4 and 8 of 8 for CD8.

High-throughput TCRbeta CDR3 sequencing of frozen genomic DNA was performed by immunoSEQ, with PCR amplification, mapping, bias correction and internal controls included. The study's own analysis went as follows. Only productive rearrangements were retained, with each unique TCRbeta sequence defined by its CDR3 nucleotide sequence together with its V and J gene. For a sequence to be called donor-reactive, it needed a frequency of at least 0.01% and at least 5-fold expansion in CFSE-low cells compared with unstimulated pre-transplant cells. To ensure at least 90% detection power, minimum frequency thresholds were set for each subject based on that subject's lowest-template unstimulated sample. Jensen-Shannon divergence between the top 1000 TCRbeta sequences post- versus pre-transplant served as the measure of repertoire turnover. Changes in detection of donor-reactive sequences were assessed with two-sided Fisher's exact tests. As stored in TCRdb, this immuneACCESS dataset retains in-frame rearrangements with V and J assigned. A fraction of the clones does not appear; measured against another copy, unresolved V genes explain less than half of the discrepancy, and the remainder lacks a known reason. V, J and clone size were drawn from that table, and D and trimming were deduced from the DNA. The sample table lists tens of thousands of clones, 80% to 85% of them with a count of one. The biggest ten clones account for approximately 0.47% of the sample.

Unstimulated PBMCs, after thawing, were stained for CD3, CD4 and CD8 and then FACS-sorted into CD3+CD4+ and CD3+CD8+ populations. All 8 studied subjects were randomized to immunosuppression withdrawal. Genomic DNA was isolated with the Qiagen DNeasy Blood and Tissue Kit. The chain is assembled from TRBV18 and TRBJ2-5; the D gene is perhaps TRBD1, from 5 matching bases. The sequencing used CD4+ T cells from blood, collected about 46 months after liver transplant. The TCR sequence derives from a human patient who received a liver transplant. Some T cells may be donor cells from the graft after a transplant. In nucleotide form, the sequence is TGTGCCAGCTCACCGTTGACAGCCCAAGAGACCCAGTACTTC. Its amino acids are CASSPLTAQETQYF.